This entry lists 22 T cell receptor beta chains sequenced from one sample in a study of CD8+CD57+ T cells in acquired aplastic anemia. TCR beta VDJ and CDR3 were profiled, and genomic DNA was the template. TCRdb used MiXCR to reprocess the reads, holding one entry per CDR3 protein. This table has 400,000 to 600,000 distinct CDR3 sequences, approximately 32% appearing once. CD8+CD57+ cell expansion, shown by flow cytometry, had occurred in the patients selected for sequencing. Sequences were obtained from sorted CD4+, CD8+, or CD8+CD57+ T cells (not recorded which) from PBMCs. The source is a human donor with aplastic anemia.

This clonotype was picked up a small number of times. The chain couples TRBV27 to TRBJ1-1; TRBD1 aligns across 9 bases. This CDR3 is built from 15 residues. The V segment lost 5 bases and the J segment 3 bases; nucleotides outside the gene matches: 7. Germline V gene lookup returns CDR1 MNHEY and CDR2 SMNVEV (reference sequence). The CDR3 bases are TGTGCCAGCAGTAGACAGGGGGTAGTTGACACTGAAGCTTTCTTT. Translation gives CASSRQGVVDTEAFF.

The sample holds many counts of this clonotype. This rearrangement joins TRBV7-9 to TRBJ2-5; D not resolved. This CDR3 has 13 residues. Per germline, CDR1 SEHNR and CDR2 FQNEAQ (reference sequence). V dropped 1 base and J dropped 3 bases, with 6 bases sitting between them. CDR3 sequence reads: CASSLGTKETQYF. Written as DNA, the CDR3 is TGTGCCAGCAGCTTAGGGACCAAAGAGACCCAGTACTTC. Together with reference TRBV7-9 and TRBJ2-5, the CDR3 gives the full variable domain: DTGVSQNPRHKITKRGQNVTFRCDPISEHNRLYWYRQTLGQGPEFLTYFQNEAQLEKSRLLSDRFSAERPKGSFSTLEIQRTEQGDSAMYLCASSLGTKETQYFGPGTRLLVL.

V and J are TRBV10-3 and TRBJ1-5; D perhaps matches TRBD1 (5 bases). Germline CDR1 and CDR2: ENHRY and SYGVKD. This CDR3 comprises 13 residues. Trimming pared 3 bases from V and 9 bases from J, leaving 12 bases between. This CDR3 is CAISEVGGSPQHF. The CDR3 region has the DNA TGTGCCATCAGTGAAGTGGGGGGATCGCCCCAGCATTTT.

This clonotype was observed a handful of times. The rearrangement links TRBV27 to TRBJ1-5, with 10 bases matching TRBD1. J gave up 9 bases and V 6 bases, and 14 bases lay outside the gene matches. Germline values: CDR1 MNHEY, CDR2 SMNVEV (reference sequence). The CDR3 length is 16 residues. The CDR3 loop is CASRQTAGTGAGPQHF. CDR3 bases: TGTGCCAGCAGACAGACTGCCGGGACAGGGGCAGGGCCCCAGCATTTT.

Here the CDR3 reads CASSSGLAGESYNEQFF. The CDR3 DNA follows: TGTGCCAGCAGTTCAGGCCTAGCGGGAGAGTCCTACAATGAGCAGTTCTTC. This chain joins TRBV13 and TRBJ2-1; 10 positions match TRBD2. The CDR3 spans 17 residues. J lost 1 base, V lost 6 bases, and 9 bases had no gene match. Germline loops: CDR1 PRHDT, CDR2 FYEKMQ (reference sequence).

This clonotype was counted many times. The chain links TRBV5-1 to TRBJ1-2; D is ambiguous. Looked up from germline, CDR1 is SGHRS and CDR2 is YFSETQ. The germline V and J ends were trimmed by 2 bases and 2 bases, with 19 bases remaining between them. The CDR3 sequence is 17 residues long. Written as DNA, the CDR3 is TGCGCCAGCAGCTTAGGGAGAGTGGGTGAGAGGAACTATGGCTACACCTTC. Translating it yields CASSLGRVGERNYGYTF.

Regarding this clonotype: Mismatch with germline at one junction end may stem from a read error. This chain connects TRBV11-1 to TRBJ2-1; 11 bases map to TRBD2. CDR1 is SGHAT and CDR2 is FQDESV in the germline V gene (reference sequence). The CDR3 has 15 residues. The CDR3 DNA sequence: TGTGCCAGCAGGCGACTAGCGGGAACGATCAATGAGCAGTCCTTC. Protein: CASRRLAGTINEQSF.

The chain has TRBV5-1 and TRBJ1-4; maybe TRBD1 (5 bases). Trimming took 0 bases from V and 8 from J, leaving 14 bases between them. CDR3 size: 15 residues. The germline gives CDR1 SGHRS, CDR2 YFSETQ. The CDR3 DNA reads TGCGCCAGCAGCTTGGCCGTGGGGGAGGGCGAAAAACTGTTTTTT. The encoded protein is CASSLAVGEGEKLFF. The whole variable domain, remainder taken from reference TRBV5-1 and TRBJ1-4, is KAGVTQTPRYLIKTRGQQVTLSCSPISGHRSVSWYQQTPGQGLQFLFEYFSETQRNKGNFPGRFSGRQFSNSRSEMNVSTLELGDSALYLCASSLAVGEGEKLFFGSGTQLSVL.

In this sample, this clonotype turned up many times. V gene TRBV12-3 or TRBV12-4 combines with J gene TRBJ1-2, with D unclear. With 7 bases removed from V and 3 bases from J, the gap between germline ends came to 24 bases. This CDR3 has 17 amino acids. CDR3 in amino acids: CASTLFVSQANYYGYTF. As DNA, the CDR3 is TGTGCCAGCACCCTTTTCGTAAGTCAGGCGAACTACTATGGCTACACCTTC.

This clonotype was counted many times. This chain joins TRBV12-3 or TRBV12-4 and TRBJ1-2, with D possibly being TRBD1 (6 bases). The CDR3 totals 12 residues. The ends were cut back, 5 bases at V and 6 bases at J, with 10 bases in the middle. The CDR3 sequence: CASSTRGDGYTF. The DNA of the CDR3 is TGTGCCAGCAGTACAAGGGGGGATGGCTACACCTTC.

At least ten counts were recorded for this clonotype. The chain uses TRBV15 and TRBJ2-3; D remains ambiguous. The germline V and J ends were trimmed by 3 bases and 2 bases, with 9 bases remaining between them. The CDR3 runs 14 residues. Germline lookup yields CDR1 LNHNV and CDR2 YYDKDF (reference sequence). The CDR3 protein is CATSSLTDTDTQYF. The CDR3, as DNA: TGTGCCACCAGCAGCCTAACCGACACAGATACGCAGTATTTT.

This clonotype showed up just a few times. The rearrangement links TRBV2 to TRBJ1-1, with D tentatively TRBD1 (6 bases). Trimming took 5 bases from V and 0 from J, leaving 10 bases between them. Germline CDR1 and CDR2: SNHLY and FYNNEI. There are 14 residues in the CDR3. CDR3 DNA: TGTGCCAGCAGTACTGACAGGTTGAACACTGAAGCTTTCTTT. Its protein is CASSTDRLNTEAFF.

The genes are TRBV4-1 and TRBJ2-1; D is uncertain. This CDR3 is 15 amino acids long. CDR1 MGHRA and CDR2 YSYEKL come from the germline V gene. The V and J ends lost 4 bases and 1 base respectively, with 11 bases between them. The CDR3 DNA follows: TGCGCCAGCAGCCGAGGCACTTTGTCCTACAATGAGCAGTTCTTC. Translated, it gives CASSRGTLSYNEQFF.

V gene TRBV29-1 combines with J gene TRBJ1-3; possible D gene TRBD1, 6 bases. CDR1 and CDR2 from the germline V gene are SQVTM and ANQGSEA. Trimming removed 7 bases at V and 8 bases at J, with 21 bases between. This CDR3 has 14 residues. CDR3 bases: TGCAGCGCCGGGACAACTAACTATGGCTACACCATATATTTT. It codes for CSAGTTNYGYTIYF.

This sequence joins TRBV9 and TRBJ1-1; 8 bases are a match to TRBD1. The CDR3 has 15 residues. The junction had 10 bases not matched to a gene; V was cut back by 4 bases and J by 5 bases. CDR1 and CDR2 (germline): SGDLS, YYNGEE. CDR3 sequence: CASSRRDRSDTEAFF. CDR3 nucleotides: TGTGCCAGCAGCAGAAGGGACAGGTCGGATACTGAAGCTTTCTTT.

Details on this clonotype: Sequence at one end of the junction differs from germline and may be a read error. CDR3 protein: CASSQAGGTGTMMVAF. The CDR3 region has the DNA TGTGCCAGCAGCCAAGCGGGAGGGACAGGAACGATGATGGTAGCCTTC. This chain uses TRBV4-2 with TRBJ1-2; 8 nucleotides agree with TRBD1. This CDR3 region has 16 residues. Germline assignment: CDR1 LGHNA and CDR2 YNFKEQ.

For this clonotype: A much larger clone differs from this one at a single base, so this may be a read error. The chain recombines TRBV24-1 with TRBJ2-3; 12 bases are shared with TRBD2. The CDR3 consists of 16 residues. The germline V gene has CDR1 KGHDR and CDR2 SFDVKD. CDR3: CATSEPTSGSTDAQYF. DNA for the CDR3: TGTGCCACCAGTGAACCGACTAGCGGGAGCACAGATGCGCAGTATTTT.

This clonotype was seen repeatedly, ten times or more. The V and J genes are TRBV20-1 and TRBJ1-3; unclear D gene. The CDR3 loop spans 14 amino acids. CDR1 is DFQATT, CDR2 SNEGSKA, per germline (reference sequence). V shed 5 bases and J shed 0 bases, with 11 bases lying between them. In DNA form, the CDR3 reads TGCAGTGCTCAGACTGAGGTCTCTGGAAACACCATATATTTT. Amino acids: CSAQTEVSGNTIYF.

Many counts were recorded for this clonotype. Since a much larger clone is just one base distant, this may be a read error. Here the CDR3 reads CASSFTNQPQHF. The CDR3 DNA sequence: TGTGCCAGCAGCTTTACCAATCAGCCCCAGCATTTT. The chain employs TRBV13 and TRBJ1-5; D gene unclear. Trimming removed 3 bases from V and 3 bases from J, with 3 bases in between. The germline V gene has CDR1 PRHDT and CDR2 FYEKMQ (reference sequence). This CDR3 region has 12 residues.

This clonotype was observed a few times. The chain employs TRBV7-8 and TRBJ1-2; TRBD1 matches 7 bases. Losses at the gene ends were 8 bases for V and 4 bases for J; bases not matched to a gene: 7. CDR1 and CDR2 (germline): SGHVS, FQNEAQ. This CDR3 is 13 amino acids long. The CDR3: CASSPQGIYGYTF. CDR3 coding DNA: TGTGCCAGCTCACCACAGGGGATCTATGGCTACACCTTC.

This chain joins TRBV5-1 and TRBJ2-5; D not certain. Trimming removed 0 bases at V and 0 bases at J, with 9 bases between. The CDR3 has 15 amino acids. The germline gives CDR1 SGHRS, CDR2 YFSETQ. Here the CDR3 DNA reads TGCGCCAGCAGCTTGGGACACCAGTACCAAGAGACCCAGTACTTC. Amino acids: CASSLGHQYQETQYF. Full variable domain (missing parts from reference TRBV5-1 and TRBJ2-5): KAGVTQTPRYLIKTRGQQVTLSCSPISGHRSVSWYQQTPGQGLQFLFEYFSETQRNKGNFPGRFSGRQFSNSRSEMNVSTLELGDSALYLCASSLGHQYQETQYFGPGTRLLVL.

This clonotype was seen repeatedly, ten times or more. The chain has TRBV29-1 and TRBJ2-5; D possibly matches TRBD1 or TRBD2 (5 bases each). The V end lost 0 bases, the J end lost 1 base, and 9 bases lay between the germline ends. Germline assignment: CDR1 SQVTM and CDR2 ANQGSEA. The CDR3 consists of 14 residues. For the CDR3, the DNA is TGCAGCGTTGAAGATCCAGGGACCCAAGAGACCCAGTACTTC. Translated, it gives CSVEDPGTQETQYF. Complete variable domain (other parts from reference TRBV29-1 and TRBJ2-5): SAVISQKPSRDICQRGTSLTIQCQVDSQVTMMFWYRQQPGQSLTLIATANQGSEATYESGFVIDKFPISRPNLTFSTLTVSNMSPEDSSIYLCSVEDPGTQETQYFGPGTRLLVL.